The TCR beta chain described here comes from a study of T-cell memory formation after mild COVID-19. Across the whole study: The study found TCR clusters largely donor specific.

Worth noting for this clonotype: No antigen is known for it.

The V and J ends lost 3 bases and 2 bases, in that order; junction bases with no gene match: 5. CDR1 and CDR2 from the germline V gene are GTSNPN and SVGIG (reference sequence). This CDR3 spans 14 amino acids. The 5'RACE method, run with constant-segment primers, produced TCR alpha and TCR beta cDNA libraries (carrying sample barcodes and UMIs). TCRdb reanalysed the 5' RACE reads using MiXCR and keeps one entry per CDR3 protein. The sample holds roughly 410,000 distinct CDR3 sequences, roughly 24% seen once. Study results and limitations: Clones contracting across day 15 to 85 had a balanced CD4/CD8 profile; later expanding clones leaned CD4+.

This chain joins TRBV30 and TRBJ2-7, with TRBD2 matching 9 bases. Sequencing used PBMCs or a T cell subset sorted from them (not recorded which). The receptor's source is an adult woman who had mild COVID-19 (a few samples of this study predate the infection). Cell type and time point are not known. CDR3 in DNA: TGTGCCTGGAGAAGTAGCGGGAGAACCTACGAGCAGTACTTC. It encodes CAWRSSGRTYEQYF.